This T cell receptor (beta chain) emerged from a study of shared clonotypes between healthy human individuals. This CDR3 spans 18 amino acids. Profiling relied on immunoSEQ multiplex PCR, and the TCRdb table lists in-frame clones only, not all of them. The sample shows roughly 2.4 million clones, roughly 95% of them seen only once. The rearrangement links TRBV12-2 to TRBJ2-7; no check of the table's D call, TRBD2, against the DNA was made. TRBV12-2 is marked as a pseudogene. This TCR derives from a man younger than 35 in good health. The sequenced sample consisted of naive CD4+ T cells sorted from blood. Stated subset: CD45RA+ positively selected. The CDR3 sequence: CASRTRSSGGQSSYEQYF. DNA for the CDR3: TGTGCAAGTCGCACTCGGAGTAGCGGGGGCCAGAGCTCCTACGAGCAGTACTTC.